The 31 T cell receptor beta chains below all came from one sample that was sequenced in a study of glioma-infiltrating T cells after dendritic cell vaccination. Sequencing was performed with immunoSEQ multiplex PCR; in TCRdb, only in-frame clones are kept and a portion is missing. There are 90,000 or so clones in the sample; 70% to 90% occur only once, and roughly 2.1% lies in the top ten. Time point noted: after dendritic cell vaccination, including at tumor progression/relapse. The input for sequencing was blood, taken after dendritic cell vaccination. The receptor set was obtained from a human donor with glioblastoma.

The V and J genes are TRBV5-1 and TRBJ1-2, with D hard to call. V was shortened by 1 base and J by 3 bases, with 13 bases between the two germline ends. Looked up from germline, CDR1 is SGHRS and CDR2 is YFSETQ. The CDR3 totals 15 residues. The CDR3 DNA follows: TGCGCCAGCAGCTTGCATCCGCTAGGTGACTATGGCTACACCTTC. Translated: CASSLHPLGDYGYTF.

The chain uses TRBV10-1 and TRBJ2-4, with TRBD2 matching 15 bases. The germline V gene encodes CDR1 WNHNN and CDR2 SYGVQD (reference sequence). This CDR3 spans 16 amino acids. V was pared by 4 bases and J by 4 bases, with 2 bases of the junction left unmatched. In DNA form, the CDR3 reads TGCGCCAGCAGTGGAGGACTAGCGGGAGGGAAAAACATTCAGTACTTC. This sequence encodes CASSGGLAGGKNIQYF.

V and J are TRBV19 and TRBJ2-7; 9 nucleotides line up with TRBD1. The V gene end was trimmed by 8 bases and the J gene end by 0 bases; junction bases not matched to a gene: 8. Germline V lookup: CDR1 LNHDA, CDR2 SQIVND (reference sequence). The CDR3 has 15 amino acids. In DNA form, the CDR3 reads TGTGCCAGTGGCCGGGGGACAGGGAGCTCCTACGAGCAGTACTTC. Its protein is CASGRGTGSSYEQYF.

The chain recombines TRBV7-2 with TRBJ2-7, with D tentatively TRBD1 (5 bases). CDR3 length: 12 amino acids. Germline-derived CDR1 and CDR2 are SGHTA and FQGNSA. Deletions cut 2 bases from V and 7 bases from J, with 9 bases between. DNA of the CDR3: TGTGCCAGCAGCTTACAGGGTCTAGAGCAGTACGTC. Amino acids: CASSLQGLEQYV.

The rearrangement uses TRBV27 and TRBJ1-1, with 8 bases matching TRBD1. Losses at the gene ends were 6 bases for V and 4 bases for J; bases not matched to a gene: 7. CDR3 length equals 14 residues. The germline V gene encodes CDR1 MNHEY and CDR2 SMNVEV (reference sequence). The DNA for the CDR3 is TGTGCCAGCAGGTATCAGGGGGCTTTCACTGAAGCTTTCTTT. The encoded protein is CASRYQGAFTEAFF.

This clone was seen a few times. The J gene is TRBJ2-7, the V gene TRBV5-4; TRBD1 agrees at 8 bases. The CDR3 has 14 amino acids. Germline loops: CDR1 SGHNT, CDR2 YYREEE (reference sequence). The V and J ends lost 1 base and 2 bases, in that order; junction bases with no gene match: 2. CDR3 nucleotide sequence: TGTGCCAGCAGCTTGACGGACAGGGCCTACGAGCAGTACGTC. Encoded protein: CASSLTDRAYEQYV.

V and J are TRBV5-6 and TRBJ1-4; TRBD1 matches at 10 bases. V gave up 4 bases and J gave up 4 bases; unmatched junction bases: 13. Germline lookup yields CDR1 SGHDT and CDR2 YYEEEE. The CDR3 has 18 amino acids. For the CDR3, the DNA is TGTGCCAGCAGCCGTCTAGGGACAGGGGTGCTAGTTAATGAAAAACTGTTTTTT. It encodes CASSRLGTGVLVNEKLFF.

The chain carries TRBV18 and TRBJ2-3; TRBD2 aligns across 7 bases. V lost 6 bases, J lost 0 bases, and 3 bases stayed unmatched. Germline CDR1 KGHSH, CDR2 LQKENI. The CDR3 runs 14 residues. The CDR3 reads CASSSSGSTDTQYF. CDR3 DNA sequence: TGTGCCAGCTCCTCTAGCGGAAGCACAGATACGCAGTATTTT.

The CDR3 DNA sequence: TGTGCCAGCAGGACTGCAGATAACTATGGCTACACCTTC. It codes for CASRTADNYGYTF. The chain is built from TRBV6-1 and TRBJ1-2; D remains ambiguous. V dropped 6 bases and J dropped 1 base, with 9 bases sitting between them. Germline V CDR1 and CDR2: MNHNS, SASEGT. The CDR3 sequence is 13 residues long.

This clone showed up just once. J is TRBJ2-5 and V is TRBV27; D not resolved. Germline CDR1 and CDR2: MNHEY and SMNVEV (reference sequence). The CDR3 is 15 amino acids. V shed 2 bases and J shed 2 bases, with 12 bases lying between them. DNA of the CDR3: TGTGCCAGCAGTTTAATTGTAGATTTTCAAGAGACCCAGTACTTC. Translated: CASSLIVDFQETQYF.

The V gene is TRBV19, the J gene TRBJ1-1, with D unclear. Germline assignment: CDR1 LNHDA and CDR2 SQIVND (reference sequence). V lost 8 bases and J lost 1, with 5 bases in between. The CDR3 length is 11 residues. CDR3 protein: CASRENTEAFF. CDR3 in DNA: TGTGCCAGTCGGGAGAACACTGAAGCTTTCTTT. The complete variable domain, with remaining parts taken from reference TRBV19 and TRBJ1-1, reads DGGITQSPKYLFRKEGQNVTLSCEQNLNHDAMYWYRQDPGQGLRLIYYSQIVNDFQKGDIAEGYSVSREKKESFPLTVTSAQKNPTAFYLCASRENTEAFFGQGTRLTVV.

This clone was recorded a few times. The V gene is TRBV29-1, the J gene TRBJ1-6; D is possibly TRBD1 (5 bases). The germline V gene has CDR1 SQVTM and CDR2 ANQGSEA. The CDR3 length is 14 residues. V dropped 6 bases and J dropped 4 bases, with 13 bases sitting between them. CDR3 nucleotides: TGCAGCGTGAAGACAGAGAATTATAATTCACCCCTCCACTTT. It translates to CSVKTENYNSPLHF.

The CDR3 sequence: CASSPSPATNEKLFF. Written as DNA, the CDR3 is TGTGCCAGCAGCCCCTCTCCCGCAACTAATGAAAAACTGTTTTTT. This chain links TRBV9 with TRBJ1-4, with unresolved D. There are 15 residues in the CDR3. V was shortened by 4 bases and J by 0 bases, with 10 bases between the two germline ends. Germline CDR1 SGDLS, CDR2 YYNGEE.

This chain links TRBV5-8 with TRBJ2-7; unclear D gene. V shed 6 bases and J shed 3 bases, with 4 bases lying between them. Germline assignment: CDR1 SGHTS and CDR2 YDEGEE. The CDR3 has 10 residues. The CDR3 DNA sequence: TGTGCCAGCACCAACTACGAGCAGTACGTC. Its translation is CASTNYEQYV.

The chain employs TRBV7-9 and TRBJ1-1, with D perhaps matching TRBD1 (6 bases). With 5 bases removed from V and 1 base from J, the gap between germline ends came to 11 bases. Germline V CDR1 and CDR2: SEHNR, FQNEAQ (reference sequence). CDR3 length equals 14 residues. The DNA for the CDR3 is TGTGCCAGCAGCAAAGACAGGTGGAACACTGAAGCTTTCTTT. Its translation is CASSKDRWNTEAFF.

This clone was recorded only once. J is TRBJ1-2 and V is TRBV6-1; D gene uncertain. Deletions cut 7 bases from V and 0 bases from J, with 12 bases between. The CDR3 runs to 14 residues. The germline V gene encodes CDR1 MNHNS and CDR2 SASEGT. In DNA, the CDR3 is TGTGCCAGCAACCCGACATGGTCTAACTATGGCTACACCTTC. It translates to CASNPTWSNYGYTF.

The CDR3 coding sequence is TGTGCCTGGGCGACTAGCGGGTCTCGGAATGAGCAGTTCTTC. Its translation is CAWATSGSRNEQFF. The chain has TRBV30 and TRBJ2-1, with 10 bases matching TRBD2. Germline lookup yields CDR1 GTSNPN and CDR2 SVGIG (reference sequence). This CDR3 comprises 14 residues. The J segment lost 7 bases and the V segment lost 5 bases, leaving 8 bases of the junction unmatched. Filled out from reference TRBV30 and TRBJ2-1, the complete variable domain reads SQTIHQWPATLVQPVGSPLSLECTVEGTSNPNLYWYRQAAGRGLQLLFYSVGIGQISSEVPQNLSASRPQDRQFILSSKKLLLSDSGFYLCAWATSGSRNEQFFGPGTRLTVL.

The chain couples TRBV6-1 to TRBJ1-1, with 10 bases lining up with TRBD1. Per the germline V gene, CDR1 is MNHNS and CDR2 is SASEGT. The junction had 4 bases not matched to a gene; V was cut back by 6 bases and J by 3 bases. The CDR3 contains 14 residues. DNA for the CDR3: TGTGCCAGCAGGACAGGGGGCGGGGACACTGAAGCTTTCTTT. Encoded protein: CASRTGGGDTEAFF.

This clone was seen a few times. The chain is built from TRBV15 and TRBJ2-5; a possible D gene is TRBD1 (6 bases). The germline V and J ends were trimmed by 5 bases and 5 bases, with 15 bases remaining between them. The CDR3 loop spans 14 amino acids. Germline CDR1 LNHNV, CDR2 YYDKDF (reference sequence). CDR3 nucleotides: TGTGCCACCAGCCCCGGTCAGGGGTGGGAGACCCAGTACTTC. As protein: CATSPGQGWETQYF.

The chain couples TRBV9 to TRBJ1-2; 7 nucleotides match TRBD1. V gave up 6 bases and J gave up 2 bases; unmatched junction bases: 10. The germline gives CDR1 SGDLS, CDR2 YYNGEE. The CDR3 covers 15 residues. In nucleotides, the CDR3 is TGTGCCAGCACTAAATCGGGACAGACAAACTATGGCTACACCTTC. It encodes CASTKSGQTNYGYTF.

The CDR3 nucleotides read TGTGCCAGCAGCCCCCGGACAGGGAGGGCGAATGAGCAGTTCTTC. Residues: CASSPRTGRANEQFF. The chain uses TRBV11-3 and TRBJ2-1, with D maybe TRBD1 (8 bases). CDR3 length equals 15 residues. The germline V and J ends were trimmed by 5 bases and 7 bases, with 18 bases remaining between them. Germline V CDR1 and CDR2: SGHNT, YENEEA.

CDR3 nucleotides: TGTGCCTGGACCCGGGACAGACTTTCTAACACCGGGGAGCTGTTTTTT. This gives the protein CAWTRDRLSNTGELFF. V gene TRBV30 combines with J gene TRBJ2-2, with 7 bases fitting TRBD1. The CDR3 extends over 16 amino acids. Germline V gene sequence: CDR1 GTSNPN, CDR2 SVGIG (reference sequence). Losses at the gene ends were 4 bases for V and 2 bases for J; bases not matched to a gene: 10. The full variable domain, in which reference TRBV30 and TRBJ2-2 provide the parts outside the CDR3, is SQTIHQWPATLVQPVGSPLSLECTVEGTSNPNLYWYRQAAGRGLQLLFYSVGIGQISSEVPQNLSASRPQDRQFILSSKKLLLSDSGFYLCAWTRDRLSNTGELFFGEGSRLTVL.

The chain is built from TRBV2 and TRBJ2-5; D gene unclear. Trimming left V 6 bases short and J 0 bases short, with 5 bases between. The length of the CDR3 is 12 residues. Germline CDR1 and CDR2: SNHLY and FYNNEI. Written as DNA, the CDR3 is TGTGCCAGCAGGTCGTACCAAGAGACCCAGTACTTC. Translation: CASRSYQETQYF.

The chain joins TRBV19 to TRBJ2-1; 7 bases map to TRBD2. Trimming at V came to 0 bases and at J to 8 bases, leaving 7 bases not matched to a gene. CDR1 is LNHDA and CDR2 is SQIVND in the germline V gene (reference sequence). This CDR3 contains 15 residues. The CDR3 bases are TGTGCCAGTAGTATAGAGGGAGCGGGGATGGATGAGCAGTTCTTC. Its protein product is CASSIEGAGMDEQFF.

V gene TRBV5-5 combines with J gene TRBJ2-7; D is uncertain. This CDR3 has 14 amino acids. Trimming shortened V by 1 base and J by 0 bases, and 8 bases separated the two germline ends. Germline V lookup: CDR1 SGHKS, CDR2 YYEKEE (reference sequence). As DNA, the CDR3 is TGTGCCAGCAGCTTGACAAGGAGCTCCTACGAGCAGTACGTC. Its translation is CASSLTRSSYEQYV.

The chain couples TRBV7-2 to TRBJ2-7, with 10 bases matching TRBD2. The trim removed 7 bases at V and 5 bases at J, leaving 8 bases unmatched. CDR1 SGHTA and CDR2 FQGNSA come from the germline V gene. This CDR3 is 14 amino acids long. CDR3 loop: CASTAPGLANEQYF. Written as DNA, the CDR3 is TGTGCCAGCACCGCACCGGGACTAGCGAACGAGCAGTACTTC.

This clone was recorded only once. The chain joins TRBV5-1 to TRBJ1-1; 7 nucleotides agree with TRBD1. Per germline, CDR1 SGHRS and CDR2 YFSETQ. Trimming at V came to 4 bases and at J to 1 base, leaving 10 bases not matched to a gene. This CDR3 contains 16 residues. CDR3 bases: TGCGCCAGCAGCCGGGGGACAGCCTCAGGGAACACTGAAGCTTTCTTT. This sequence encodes CASSRGTASGNTEAFF.

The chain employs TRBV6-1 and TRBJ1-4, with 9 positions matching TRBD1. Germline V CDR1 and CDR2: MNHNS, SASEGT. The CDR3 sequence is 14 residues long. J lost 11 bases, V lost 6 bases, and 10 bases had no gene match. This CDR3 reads CASRQGALAWKLFF. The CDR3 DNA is TGTGCCAGCAGACAGGGGGCGCTGGCTTGGAAACTGTTTTTT.

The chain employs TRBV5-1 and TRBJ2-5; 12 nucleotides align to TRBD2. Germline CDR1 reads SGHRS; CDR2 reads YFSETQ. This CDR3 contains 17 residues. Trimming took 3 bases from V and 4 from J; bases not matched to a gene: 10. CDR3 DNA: TGCGCCAGCAGCTCCTCTTCTAGCGGGAGGGCCGTAGAGACCCAGTACTTC. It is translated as CASSSSSSGRAVETQYF.

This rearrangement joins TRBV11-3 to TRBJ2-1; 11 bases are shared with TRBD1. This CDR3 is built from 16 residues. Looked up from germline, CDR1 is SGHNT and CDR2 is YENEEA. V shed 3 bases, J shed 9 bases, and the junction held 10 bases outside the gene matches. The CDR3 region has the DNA TGTGCCAGCAGCTTGGGTACAGGACAGGGGGCGCCTGAGCAGTTCTTC. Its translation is CASSLGTGQGAPEQFF.

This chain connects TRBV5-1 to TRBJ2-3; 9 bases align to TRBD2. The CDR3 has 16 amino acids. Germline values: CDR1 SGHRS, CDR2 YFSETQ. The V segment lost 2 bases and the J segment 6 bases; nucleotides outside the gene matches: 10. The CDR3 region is CASSLIGGGGPDTQYF. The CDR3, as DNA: TGCGCCAGCAGCTTAATAGGCGGGGGGGGACCGGATACGCAGTATTTT.